The 21 T cell receptor beta chains given below trace back to one sample, sequenced in a study of T cells in women clearing cervical HPV infection. The method was immunoSEQ multiplex PCR; TCRdb's version includes in-frame clones alone and lacks a portion of them. Its listing shows about 30,000 clones. The sequencing sample was made of blood buffy coat. These receptor sequences come from a woman between 18 and 69 years old with a cervical HPV16 infection that either progressed to CIN3+ or cleared (not recorded which).

A note on this clone: The CDR3 is cut off 3 residues early in the read; its end comes from the germline J gene. V usage is TRBV5-4 and J usage is TRBJ2-7; the match to TRBD2 covers 10 bases. Losses at the gene ends were 1 base for V and 4 bases for J; bases not matched to a gene: 5. Per the germline V gene, CDR1 is SGHNT and CDR2 is YYREEE (reference sequence). The CDR3 totals 15 residues. This CDR3 reads CASSLMPSGGYEQYF. CDR3 DNA (partial): TGTGCCAGCAGCTTGATGCCTAGCGGGGGTTACGAG.

About this clone itself: The read comes to an end 3 residues before the CDR3 does, leaving the germline J gene to fill in the end. The rearrangement uses TRBV2 and TRBJ1-5, with TRBD1 matching over 7 bases. Germline V gives CDR1 SNHLY, CDR2 FYNNEI. V trimming: 2 bases; J trimming: 6 bases; junction bases outside the gene matches: 7. This CDR3 is built from 15 residues. The CDR3 protein is CASSEPGGAGQPQHF. The sequenced part of the CDR3 DNA is TGTGCCAGCAGTGAACCAGGGGGAGCAGGTCAGCCC.

On this clone itself: The read comes to an end 3 residues before the CDR3 does, leaving the germline J gene to fill in the end. The V and J genes are TRBV14 and TRBJ2-7; 8 bases are shared with TRBD2. Germline CDR1 reads SGHDN; CDR2 reads FVKESK. There are 16 residues in the CDR3. The V and J ends lost 5 bases and 2 bases, in that order; junction bases with no gene match: 11. The sequenced part of the CDR3 DNA is TGTGCCAGCAGCGGTTCGGCGGGGGGCAGGACCTACGAG. This sequence encodes CASSGSAGGRTYE. The full CDR3 reads CASSGSAGGRTYEQYF.

A note on this clone: The read is 3 residues too short to cover the CDR3 end, so that end is filled in from the germline J gene. The rearrangement uses TRBV5-8 and TRBJ1-3; a weak D match, TRBD1 (5 bases). V dropped 3 bases and J dropped 5 bases, with 9 bases sitting between them. The length of the CDR3 is 13 residues. From germline, CDR1 is SGHTS and CDR2 YDEGEE. CDR3 bases read: TGTGCCAGCAGCTGGGGACTGCGAAACACC. Translating gives CASSWGLRNT. The whole CDR3 is CASSWGLRNTIYF.

As to this clone: The read gets to within 3 residues of the CDR3 end, and the germline J gene fills in the rest. The rearrangement links TRBV2 to TRBJ2-5; tentative D call: TRBD1 (6 bases). V gave up 1 base and J gave up 5 bases, with 14 bases separating them. This CDR3 comprises 15 residues. The V gene's germline CDR1 is SNHLY and CDR2 FYNNEI. CDR3 DNA, as far as it was read: TGTGCCAGCAGTGAAGAACAGGGACATAGGGAGACC. Translation: CASSEEQGHRET. The entire CDR3 sequence reads CASSEEQGHRETQYF.

Details on this clone: The read finishes 3 residues shy of the CDR3 end, and the germline J gene is used to complete it. The J gene is TRBJ1-5, the V gene TRBV5-6, with 7 bases aligning to TRBD1. V lost 0 bases and J lost 7; bases outside the gene matches: 4. Per germline, CDR1 SGHDT and CDR2 YYEEEE. CDR3 length: 14 residues. The CDR3 loop is CASSLEQGNQPQHF. The covered CDR3 bases are TGTGCCAGCAGCTTGGAACAGGGGAACCAGCCC.

Worth noting for this clone: The missing CDR3 end, 3 residues past where the read stops, is filled in from the germline J gene. The J gene is TRBJ1-4, the V gene TRBV19, with D hard to call. Germline V CDR1 and CDR2: LNHDA, SQIVND (reference sequence). With 10 bases removed from V and 4 bases from J, the gap between germline ends came to 16 bases. The CDR3 has 14 residues. Partial CDR3 DNA: TGTGCCACTTCTCTCGCAGAATTTAATGAAAAA. Translated, it gives CATSLAEFNEK. The full-length CDR3 reads as CATSLAEFNEKLFF.

Points on this clone: The sequenced fragment ends 3 residues before the CDR3 boundary, so the rest is inferred from the germline J gene. The chain has TRBV19 and TRBJ2-7; 7 nucleotides line up with TRBD1. With V trimmed by 7 bases and J by 2 bases, 8 bases remained unmatched. CDR1 and CDR2 from the germline V gene are LNHDA and SQIVND (reference sequence). This CDR3 has 14 amino acids. Partial CDR3 DNA: TGTGCCAGTAAAGGGGGCGTAGGTCCCTACGAG. Protein sequence: CASKGGVGPYE. The entire CDR3 reads CASKGGVGPYEQYF.

The CDR3 loop reads CASTRLQLNTEAFF. The covered CDR3 bases are TGTGCCAGCACCCGGCTACAGTTGAACACTGAA. This chain joins TRBV12-3 or TRBV12-4 and TRBJ1-1; D remains ambiguous. The CDR3 end falls 3 residues outside the read, so it is completed with the germline J gene. CDR3 size: 14 residues. Trimming removed 7 bases at V and 0 bases at J, with 12 bases between.

Concerning this clone: The CDR3 end lies 3 residues beyond the end of the read and is filled in from the germline J gene. The chain has TRBV2 and TRBJ2-7; 11 nucleotides line up with TRBD2. This CDR3 region has 15 residues. In germline, CDR1 is SNHLY, CDR2 FYNNEI. With V trimmed by 6 bases and J by 6 bases, 10 bases remained unmatched. The DNA read from the CDR3 is TGTGCCAGCAGAAAACTACTAGCGGGGGCGGGCGAG. Translated, it gives CASRKLLAGAGE. The entire CDR3 is CASRKLLAGAGEQYF. Full variable domain (missing parts from reference TRBV2 and TRBJ2-7): EPEVTQTPSHQVTQMGQEVILRCVPISNHLYFYWYRQILGQKVEFLVSFYNNEISEKSEIFDDQFSVERPDGSNFTLKIRSTKLEDSAMYFCASRKLLAGAGEQYFGPGTRLTVT.

As to this clone: The read is 3 residues too short to cover the CDR3 end, so that end is filled in from the germline J gene. The J gene is TRBJ2-1, the V gene TRBV5-1, with D possibly being TRBD1 (9 bases). This CDR3 region has 17 residues. Germline V gene lookup returns CDR1 SGHRS and CDR2 YFSETQ. V was pared by 2 bases and J by 7 bases, with 22 bases between. CDR3 bases read: TGCGCCAGCAGCTTACGTGGCGGGGGGACAGGGAGTAATGAG. It yields the protein CASSLRGGGTGSNE. The CDR3 reads in full as CASSLRGGGTGSNEQFF.

The CDR3 sequence: CASRTTSGGQNTGELFF. CDR3 DNA (partial): TGCGCCAGCAGGACGACTAGCGGGGGGCAGAACACCGGGGAG. The V call is TRBV5-1, the J call TRBJ2-2; TRBD2 matches at 13 bases. The read ends 3 residues early relative to the CDR3; the germline J gene fills the gap. CDR1 is SGHRS and CDR2 is YFSETQ in the germline V gene. The trim removed 5 bases at V and 1 base at J, leaving 5 bases unmatched. This CDR3 has 17 residues.

Comments on this clone: The read terminates 3 residues before the CDR3 end, so the remaining end is supplied by the germline J gene. This sequence joins TRBV2 and TRBJ1-4, with 8 bases matching TRBD1. V shed 7 bases and J 7 bases; nucleotides not matched to a gene: 14. This CDR3 is 16 amino acids long. Germline loops: CDR1 SNHLY, CDR2 FYNNEI. The CDR3 spells CASKRAGGASSEKLFF. CDR3 DNA, as far as it was read: TGTGCCAGCAAACGGGCAGGGGGCGCCTCAAGTGAAAAA.

As regards this clone: The CDR3 is cut off 3 residues early in the read; its end comes from the germline J gene. The genes are TRBV20-1 and TRBJ1-1; no clear D gene. Looked up from germline, CDR1 is DFQATT and CDR2 is SNEGSKA (reference sequence). This CDR3 region has 15 residues. Trimming pared 2 bases from V and 1 base from J, leaving 14 bases between. This chain's CDR3 is CSARPPKTGNTEAFF. The sequenced CDR3 bases are TGCAGTGCTAGACCCCCAAAAACTGGGAACACTGAA.

With regard to this clone: The DNA ends 3 residues before the CDR3 does, and the rest of the CDR3 is filled in from the germline J gene. The chain links TRBV20-1 to TRBJ1-5, with TRBD1 matching 10 bases. The CDR3 runs to 15 residues. Germline V gene lookup returns CDR1 DFQATT and CDR2 SNEGSKA (reference sequence). J lost 4 bases, V lost 5 bases, and 8 bases had no gene match. The CDR3 DNA, read in part, is TGCAGTGCTCCGAGGGACAGGGGTAGGAATCAGCCC. Its translation is CSAPRDRGRNQP. The CDR3 reads in full as CSAPRDRGRNQPQHF.

Concerning this clone itself: The CDR3 is cut off 3 residues early in the read; its end comes from the germline J gene. This chain links TRBV30 with TRBJ2-7; 10 bases are shared with TRBD1. The trim removed 3 bases at V and 5 bases at J, leaving 10 bases unmatched. Germline CDR1 reads GTSNPN; CDR2 reads SVGIG (reference sequence). This CDR3 has 15 residues. The chain's CDR3 is CAWRSGTGVVHEQYF. CDR3 DNA, as far as it was read: TGTGCCTGGAGATCGGGGACAGGGGTGGTCCACGAG.

A word on this clone: The sequenced fragment ends 3 residues before the CDR3 boundary, so the rest is inferred from the germline J gene. The chain is built from TRBV6-2 or TRBV6-3 and TRBJ2-5; a possible D gene is TRBD2 (5 bases). Germline CDR1 and CDR2: MNHEY and SVGEGT. CDR3 length: 15 residues. Trimming cost V 3 bases and J 1 base, with 12 bases left between them. CDR3 protein: CASSYNGLGQETQYF. The part of the CDR3 DNA that was read is TGTGCCAGCAGTTATAACGGACTCGGCCAAGAGACC.

About this clone: With the read ending 3 residues before the CDR3 end, the germline J gene is used to fill in that end. The rearrangement joins TRBV4-2 to TRBJ2-2, with 11 bases fitting TRBD2. The length of the CDR3 is 19 residues. The ends lost 4 bases at V and 3 bases at J; junction bases unmatched: 13. Germline assignment: CDR1 LGHNA and CDR2 YNFKEQ. The CDR3 loop reads CASSLLLGASGGYTGELFF. The DNA read from the CDR3 is TGTGCCAGCAGCCTGCTACTAGGGGCTAGCGGGGGGTACACCGGGGAG.

For this clone: The read halts 3 residues ahead of the CDR3 end, with the missing end drawn from the germline J gene. The chain couples TRBV7-3 to TRBJ1-1; 8 bases are a match to TRBD1. J lost 0 bases, V lost 4 bases, and 10 bases had no gene match. The CDR3 contains 17 residues. Germline CDR1 SGHTA, CDR2 FQGTGA. CDR3 sequence: CASSSQGGKVMNTEAFF. Partial CDR3 DNA: TGTGCCAGCAGCTCACAGGGGGGGAAAGTGATGAACACTGAA. The full variable domain, in which reference TRBV7-3 and TRBJ1-1 provide the parts outside the CDR3, is GAGVSQTPSNKVTEKGKYVELRCDPISGHTALYWYRQSLGQGPEFLIYFQGTGAADDSGLPNDRFFAVRPEGSVSTLKIQRTERGDSAVYLCASSSQGGKVMNTEAFFGQGTRLTVV.

Turning to this clone: The read is 3 residues too short to cover the CDR3 end, so that end is filled in from the germline J gene. The chain links TRBV6-1 to TRBJ2-7, with D possibly TRBD1 on 5 matching bases. Germline-derived CDR1 and CDR2 are MNHNS and SASEGT. The CDR3 length is 14 residues. Trimming removed 1 base from V and 2 bases from J, with 9 bases in between. CDR3 amino acids: CASSEGGPTYEQYF. The CDR3 bases that were read are TGTGCCAGCAGTGAAGGGGGCCCAACCTACGAG.

For this clone: The read terminates 3 residues ahead of where the CDR3 ends, so the germline J gene completes it. This chain links TRBV5-6 with TRBJ2-7; 10 nucleotides match TRBD1. Germline assignment: CDR1 SGHDT and CDR2 YYEEEE. This CDR3 is built from 14 residues. The V segment lost 5 bases and the J segment 6 bases; nucleotides outside the gene matches: 8. CDR3 DNA (partial): TGTGCCAGCAGTTCGACAGGGGGCAGCGGCGAG. It specifies CASSSTGGSGE. The entire CDR3 protein reads CASSSTGGSGEQYF.